The TCR beta chain under discussion was sequenced for a study of T cell responses to AZD1222 COVID-19 vaccine. About the study: Second-dose recipients at about 4 or about 12 weeks were treated as one pooled group.

Germline CDR1 is SGHNT and CDR2 is YYREEE (reference sequence). This CDR3 region has 11 residues. V gave up 0 bases and J gave up 7 bases, with 4 bases separating them. The table came from immunoSEQ multiplex PCR; TCRdb's copy has only in-frame clones and leaves some out. The sample shows about 110,000 clones, around 90% of them seen only once. Sequences were derived from peripheral blood, sampled on day 0 of AZD1222 vaccination. The chain couples TRBV5-4 to TRBJ2-5; D is uncertain. The receptor was isolated from an adult in good health. As DNA, the CDR3 is TGTGCCAGCAGCTTGGAGCGGACCCAGTACTTC. Translation: CASSLERTQYF.